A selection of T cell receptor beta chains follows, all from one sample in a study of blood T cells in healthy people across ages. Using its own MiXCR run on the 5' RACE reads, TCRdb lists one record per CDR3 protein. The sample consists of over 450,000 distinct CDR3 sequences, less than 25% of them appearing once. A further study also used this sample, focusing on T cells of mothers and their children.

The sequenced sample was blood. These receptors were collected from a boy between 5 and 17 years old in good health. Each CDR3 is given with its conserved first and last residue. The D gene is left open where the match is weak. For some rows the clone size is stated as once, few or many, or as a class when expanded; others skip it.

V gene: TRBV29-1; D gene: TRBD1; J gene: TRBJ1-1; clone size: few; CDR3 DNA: TGCAGCGCCCAGACAGGGGGCGTAGCTTTCTTT; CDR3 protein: CSAQTGGVAFF
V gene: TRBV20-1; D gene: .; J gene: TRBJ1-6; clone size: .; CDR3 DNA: TGCAGTGCTAGAGATGTTCCGAGACAGGAGAATTCACCCCTCCACTTT; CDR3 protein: CSARDVPRQENSPLHF
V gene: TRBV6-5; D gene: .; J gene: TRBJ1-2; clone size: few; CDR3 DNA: TGTGCCAGCAGTTACGGGGGGGGCCTAAACTATGGCTACACCTTC; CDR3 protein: CASSYGGGLNYGYTF
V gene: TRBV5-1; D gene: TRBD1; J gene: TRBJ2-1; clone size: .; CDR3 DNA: TGCGCCAGCAGCCTCCTCGGGACAGAAGACTACAATGAGCAGTTCTTC; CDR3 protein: CASSLLGTEDYNEQFF
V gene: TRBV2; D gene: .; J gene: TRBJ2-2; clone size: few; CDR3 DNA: TGTGCCAGCAGGGAAGAAACAGGAGGAGGTTGGGGGGAGCTGTTTTTT; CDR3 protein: CASREETGGGWGELFF
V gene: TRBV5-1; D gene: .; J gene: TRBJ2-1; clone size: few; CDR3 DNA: TGCGCCAGCAGCTGGGACCCGAGCTCCTACAATGAGCAGTTCTTC; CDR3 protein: CASSWDPSSYNEQFF
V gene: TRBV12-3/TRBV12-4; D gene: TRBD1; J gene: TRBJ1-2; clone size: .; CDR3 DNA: TGTGCCAGCAGTGGGACAGGGATGAGATATGGCTACACCTTC; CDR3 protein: CASSGTGMRYGYTF
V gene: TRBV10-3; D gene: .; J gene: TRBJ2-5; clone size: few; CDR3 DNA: TGTGCCATCAGTGATGTCAAGGGAGGAGGGGAGACCCAGTACTTC; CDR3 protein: CAISDVKGGGETQYF
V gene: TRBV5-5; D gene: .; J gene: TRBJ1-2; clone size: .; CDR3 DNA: TGTGCCAGCAGCCCCCGGGGTGGGGTTCACTATGGCTACACCTTC; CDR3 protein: CASSPRGGVHYGYTF
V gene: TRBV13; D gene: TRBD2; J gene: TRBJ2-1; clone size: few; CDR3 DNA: TGTGCCAGCAGCGTCGGGACGGAGCGGGAGAGCTCCTACAATGAGCAGTTCTTC; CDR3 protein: CASSVGTERESSYNEQFF
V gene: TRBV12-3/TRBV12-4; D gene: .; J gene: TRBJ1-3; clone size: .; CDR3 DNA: TGTGCCAGTCAGTTAAGTACAGGGTTCATGGGCCCTTTTAACACCATATATTTT; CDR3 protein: CASQLSTGFMGPFNTIYF
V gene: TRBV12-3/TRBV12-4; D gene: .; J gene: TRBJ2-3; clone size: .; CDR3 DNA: TGTGCCAGCAGCCCCTCGGGTTTGAGCGGGAGCACAGATACGCAGTATTTT; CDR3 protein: CASSPSGLSGSTDTQYF
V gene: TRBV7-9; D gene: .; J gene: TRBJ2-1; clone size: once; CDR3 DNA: TGTGCCAGCAGCCCCCCGGGACCCAGCTCCTACAATGAGCAGTTCTTC; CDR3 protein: CASSPPGPSSYNEQFF
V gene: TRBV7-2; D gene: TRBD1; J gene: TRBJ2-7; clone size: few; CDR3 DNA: TGTGCCAGCAGCTTAGATGCTTTGGACAGGGGCTACGAGCAGTACTTC; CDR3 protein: CASSLDALDRGYEQYF
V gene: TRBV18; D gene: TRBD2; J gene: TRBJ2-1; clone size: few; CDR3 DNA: TGTGCCAGCTCATCCCTAGCGGGAGAGGACTACAATGAGCAGTTCTTC; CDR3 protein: CASSSLAGEDYNEQFF
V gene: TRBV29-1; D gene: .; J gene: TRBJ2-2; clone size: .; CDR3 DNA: TGCAGCGTGGGGTCGACCGGGGAGCTGTTTTTT; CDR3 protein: CSVGSTGELFF
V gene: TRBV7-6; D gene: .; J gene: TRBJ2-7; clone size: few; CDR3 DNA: TGTGCCAGCAGCTTAGGACAGGAATTTATGCAGTACTTC; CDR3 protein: CASSLGQEFMQYF
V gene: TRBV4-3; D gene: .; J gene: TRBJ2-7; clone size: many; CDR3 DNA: TGCGCCAGCAGCCAACGACAGGGAGGCTACGAGCAGTACTTC; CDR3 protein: CASSQRQGGYEQYF
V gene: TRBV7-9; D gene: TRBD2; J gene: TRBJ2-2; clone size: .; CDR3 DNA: TGTGCCAGCAACCAAGCGGGGGGGCACACCGGGGAGCTGTTTTTT; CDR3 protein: CASNQAGGHTGELFF
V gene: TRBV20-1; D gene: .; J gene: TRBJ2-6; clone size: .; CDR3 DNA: TGCAGTGCAGGGAAAAGAATTCTAGGTGGGGCCAACGCCCTGACTTTC; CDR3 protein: CSAGKRILGGANALTF
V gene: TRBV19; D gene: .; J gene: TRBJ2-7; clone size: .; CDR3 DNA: TGTGCCAGTAGTATGGGGATCTACGAGCAGTACTTC; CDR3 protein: CASSMGIYEQYF
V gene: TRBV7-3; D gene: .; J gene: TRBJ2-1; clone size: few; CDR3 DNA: TGTGCCAGCAGCCGTACCCCTAGCGACGGCAATGAGCAGTTCTTC; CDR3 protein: CASSRTPSDGNEQFF
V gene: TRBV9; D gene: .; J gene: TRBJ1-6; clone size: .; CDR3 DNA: TGTGCCAGCAGCGTAGATCCGGGGAGGGCCGGCAATTCACCCCTCCACTTT; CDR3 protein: CASSVDPGRAGNSPLHF
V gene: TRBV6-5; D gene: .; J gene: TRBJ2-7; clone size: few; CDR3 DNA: TGTGCCAGCAGTTACTTTATCGGTAGTAGGGCCTACGAGCAGTACTTC; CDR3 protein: CASSYFIGSRAYEQYF
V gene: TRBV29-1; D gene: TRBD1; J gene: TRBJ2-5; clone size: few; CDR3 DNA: TGCAGCGAGTCGGGACAGCAAGAGACCCAGTACTTC; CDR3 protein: CSESGQQETQYF
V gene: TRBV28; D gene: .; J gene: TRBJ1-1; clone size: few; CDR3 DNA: TGTGCCAGCACCCCTTGGGGGGCCTCTGAAGCTTTCTTT; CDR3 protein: CASTPWGASEAFF
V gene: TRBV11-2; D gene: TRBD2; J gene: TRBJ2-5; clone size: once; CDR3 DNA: TGTGCCAGCAGCTTAGTACGCCTAGCGGGGCAAGAGACCCAGTACTTC; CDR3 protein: CASSLVRLAGQETQYF
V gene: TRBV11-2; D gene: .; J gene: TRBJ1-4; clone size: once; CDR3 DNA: TGTGCCAGCAGCCAGGAGGGGCACCCTGAAAAACTGTTTTTT; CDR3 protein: CASSQEGHPEKLFF
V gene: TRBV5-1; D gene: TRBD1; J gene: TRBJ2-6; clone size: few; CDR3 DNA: TGCGCCAGCAGAACAGGGGGCCCCCGCTCTGGGGCCAACGTCCTGACTTTC; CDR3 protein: CASRTGGPRSGANVLTF
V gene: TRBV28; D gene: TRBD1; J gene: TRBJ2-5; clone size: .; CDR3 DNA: TGTGCCAGCAGTTATAGGACAGGCGTTTACCAAGAGACCCAGTACTTC; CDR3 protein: CASSYRTGVYQETQYF
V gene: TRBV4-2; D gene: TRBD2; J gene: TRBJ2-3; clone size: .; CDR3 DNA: TGTGCCAGCAGCCATGAACCTAGCGGCTACACAGATACGCAGTATTTT; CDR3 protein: CASSHEPSGYTDTQYF
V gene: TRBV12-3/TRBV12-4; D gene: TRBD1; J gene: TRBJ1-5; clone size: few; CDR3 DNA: TGTGCCAGCAGCCTGGACAGGGGATCATGGCAGCCCCAGCATTTT; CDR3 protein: CASSLDRGSWQPQHF
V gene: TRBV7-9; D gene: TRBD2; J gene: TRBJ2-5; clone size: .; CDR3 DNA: TGTGCCAGCAGTTTAAGCGGGGGGGCCTGGGTGTACTTC; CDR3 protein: CASSLSGGAWVYF
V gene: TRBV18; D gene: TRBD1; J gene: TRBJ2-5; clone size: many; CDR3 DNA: TGTGCCAGCTCACGAATTTTAACAGGGGGCGAAAGTAAACAAGAGACCCAGTACTTC; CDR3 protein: CASSRILTGGESKQETQYF
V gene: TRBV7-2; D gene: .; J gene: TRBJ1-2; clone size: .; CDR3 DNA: TGTGCCAGCAGCTTACGTTTTAACTATGGCTACACCTTC; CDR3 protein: CASSLRFNYGYTF
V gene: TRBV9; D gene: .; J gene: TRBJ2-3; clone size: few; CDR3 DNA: TGTGCCAGCAGGCGGGATTCAGATACGCAGTATTTT; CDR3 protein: CASRRDSDTQYF
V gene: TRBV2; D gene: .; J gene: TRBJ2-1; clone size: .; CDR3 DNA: TGTGCCAGCAGGGAGACTAGCTACAATGAGCAGTTCTTC; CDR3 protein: CASRETSYNEQFF
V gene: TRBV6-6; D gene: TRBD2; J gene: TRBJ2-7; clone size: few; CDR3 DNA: TGTGCCAGCAGGATACTAGCGGACCGGTACGAGCAGTACTTC; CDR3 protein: CASRILADRYEQYF
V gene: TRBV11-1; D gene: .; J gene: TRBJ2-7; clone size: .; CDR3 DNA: TGTGCCACCACCGACGATCGGTCCTACGAGCAGTACTTC; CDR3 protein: CATTDDRSYEQYF
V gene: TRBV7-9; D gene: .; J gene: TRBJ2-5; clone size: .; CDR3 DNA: TGTGCCAGCAGCTTAGATCACGAGACCCAGTACTTC; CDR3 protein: CASSLDHETQYF
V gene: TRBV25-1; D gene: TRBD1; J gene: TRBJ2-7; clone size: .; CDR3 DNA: TGTGCCAGCAGAAGCGTGGGACAGGGCTCCTACCAGCAGTACTTC; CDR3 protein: CASRSVGQGSYQQYF
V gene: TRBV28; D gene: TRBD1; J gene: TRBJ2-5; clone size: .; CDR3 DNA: TGTGCCAGCAGAGCTACAGGGGGAGAGACCCAGTACTTC; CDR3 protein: CASRATGGETQYF
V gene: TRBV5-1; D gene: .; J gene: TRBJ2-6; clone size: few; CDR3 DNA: TGCGCCAGCAGCTTGTTCGCCAGCAGTAATTCTGGGGCCAACGTCCTGACTTTC; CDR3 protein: CASSLFASSNSGANVLTF
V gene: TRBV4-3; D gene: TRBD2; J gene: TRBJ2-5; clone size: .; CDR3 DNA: TGCGCCAGCAGCCAAGAACCAGGAGCGGGAAGGGCCCAGTACTTC; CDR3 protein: CASSQEPGAGRAQYF
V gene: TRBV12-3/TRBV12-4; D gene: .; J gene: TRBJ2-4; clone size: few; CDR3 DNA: TGTGCCAGCAGTTTAGGGGGGAGTAAGGAAACCAAAAACATTCAGTACTTC; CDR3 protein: CASSLGGSKETKNIQYF
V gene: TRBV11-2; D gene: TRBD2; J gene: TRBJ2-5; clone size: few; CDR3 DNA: TGTGCCAGCAGCTCGAAGCGGGAGCACACGTACCAAGAGACCCAGTACTTC; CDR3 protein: CASSSKREHTYQETQYF
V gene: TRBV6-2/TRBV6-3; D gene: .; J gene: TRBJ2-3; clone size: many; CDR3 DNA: TGTGCCAGCAGTTACAATTCCCAGCGATCGGATACGCAGTATTTT; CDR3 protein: CASSYNSQRSDTQYF
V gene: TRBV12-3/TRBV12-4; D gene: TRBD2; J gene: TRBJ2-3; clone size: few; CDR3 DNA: TGTGCCAGCAGTTTCACTAGCGAAGGCACAGATACGCAGTATTTT; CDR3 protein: CASSFTSEGTDTQYF
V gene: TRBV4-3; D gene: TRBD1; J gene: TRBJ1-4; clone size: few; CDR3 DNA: TGCGCCAGCAGCCTCGCGGACAGGTCGTCCTTCGGGTTGACCTTT; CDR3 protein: CASSLADRSSFGLTF
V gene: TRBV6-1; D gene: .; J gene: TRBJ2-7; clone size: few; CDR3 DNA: TGTGCCAGCAGCCCGGACCTCCACGAGCAGTACTTC; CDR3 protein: CASSPDLHEQYF
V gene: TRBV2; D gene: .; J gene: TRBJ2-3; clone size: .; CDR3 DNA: TGTGCCAGCGATATCGGCGGGGCCTTGGATACGCAGTATTTT; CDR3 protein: CASDIGGALDTQYF
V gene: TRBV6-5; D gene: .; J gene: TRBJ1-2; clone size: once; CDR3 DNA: TGTGCCAGCAGTCCCTCGGGCAGGGGCAATGGCTACACCTTC; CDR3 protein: CASSPSGRGNGYTF
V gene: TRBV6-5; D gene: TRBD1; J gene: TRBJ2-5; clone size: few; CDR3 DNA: TGTGCCAGCAGTTATTCTTGGGACAGGGGGCGAGAGACCCAGTACTTC; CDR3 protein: CASSYSWDRGRETQYF